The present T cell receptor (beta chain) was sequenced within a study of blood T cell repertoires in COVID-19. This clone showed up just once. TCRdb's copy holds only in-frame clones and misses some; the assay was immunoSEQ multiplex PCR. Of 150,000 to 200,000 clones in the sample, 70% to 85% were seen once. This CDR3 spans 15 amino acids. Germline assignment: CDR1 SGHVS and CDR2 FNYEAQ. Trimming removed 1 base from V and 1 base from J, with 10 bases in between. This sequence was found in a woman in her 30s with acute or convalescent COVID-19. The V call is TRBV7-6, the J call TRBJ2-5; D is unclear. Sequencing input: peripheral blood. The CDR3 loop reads CASSLEVAVQETQYF. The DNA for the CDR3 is TGTGCCAGCAGCTTAGAGGTGGCGGTCCAAGAGACCCAGTACTTC.